One T cell receptor beta chain is described in this entry. This record belongs to a study of blood T cell repertoires in COVID-19. Study-wide context: Collection of acute and convalescent COVID-19 samples took place in the United States, Italy and Spain. The analysed material was cDNA or gDNA that came from T cells, B-cell-depleted T cells, or PBMCs.

Original methodology: Amplification of reference gene primers was used by the study to estimate nucleated cell counts. TCRdb's table, derived via immunoSEQ multiplex PCR, lists solely in-frame clones and lacks some. The V and J calls and clone size come from that table; D and trimming were worked out from the DNA. Here the sample spans over 50,000 clones, about 90% being singletons. This CDR3 contains 14 residues. V was clipped by 6 bases and J by 4 bases; unmatched bases: 4. Germline V gives CDR1 MNHEY, CDR2 SVGAGI. The sequenced material came from peripheral blood. The sequence was obtained from a human donor in a cohort sampled during active COVID-19. V and J are TRBV6-5 and TRBJ1-2; 11 nucleotides align to TRBD1. CDR3 protein: CASRDRGLSYGYTF. In DNA, the CDR3 is TGTGCCAGCAGGGACAGGGGGCTTAGCTATGGCTACACCTTC.